One and the same sample provided the 20 T cell receptor beta chains below, sequenced in a study of CD8+CD57+ T cells in acquired aplastic anemia (dated 2018 in TCRdb). The patients picked for sequencing were ones in whom flow cytometry had shown an expansion of CD8+CD57+ cells. The data were produced on an Illumina HiSeq 2000. Genomic DNA served as template for TCR beta VDJ combination and CDR3 sequence profiling. In TCRdb, the public reads were trimmed at Q25 with fastp and aligned with MiXCR, with productive beta chains retained. When rows share a CDR3 protein, they turn into one entry using the most common DNA and genes. The sample table records 150,000 to 180,000 distinct CDR3 sequences; about 48% of these occur just once. The ten largest clones represent 9.5% to 15% of the sample. Input material: sorted CD4+, CD8+, or CD8+CD57+ T cells (not recorded which) from PBMCs. These receptors originate from a human donor with aplastic anemia.

Ten or more counts support this clonotype. V is TRBV20-1 and J is TRBJ2-1, with D possibly being TRBD2 (6 bases). This CDR3 has 13 residues. The V end was cut by 8 bases, the J end by 0 bases, with 11 bases between. Germline CDR1 and CDR2: DFQATT and SNEGSKA (reference sequence). DNA for the CDR3: TGCAGTACCACGACTAGCTCCTACAATGAGCAGTTCTTC. Translating it yields CSTTTSSYNEQFF.

The chain combines TRBV2 with TRBJ2-5; possibly TRBD2 for D (5 bases). CDR1 is SNHLY and CDR2 is FYNNEI in the germline V gene. Trimming stripped 7 bases from V and 1 base from J, with 10 bases between. The CDR3 length is 13 residues. The chain's CDR3 is CASIRDSQETQYF. In DNA, the CDR3 is TGTGCCAGCATACGGGATTCCCAAGAGACCCAGTACTTC. Full variable domain (missing parts from reference TRBV2 and TRBJ2-5): EPEVTQTPSHQVTQMGQEVILRCVPISNHLYFYWYRQILGQKVEFLVSFYNNEISEKSEIFDDQFSVERPDGSNFTLKIRSTKLEDSAMYFCASIRDSQETQYFGPGTRLLVL.

The J gene is TRBJ2-7, the V gene TRBV19; a possible D gene is TRBD1 (6 bases). CDR1 and CDR2 from the germline V gene are LNHDA and SQIVND (reference sequence). V gave up 7 bases and J gave up 2 bases, with 15 bases separating them. The CDR3 extends over 14 amino acids. CDR3 amino acids: CASTAGTTTYEQYF. The CDR3 DNA is TGTGCCAGTACCGCCGGGACAACAACCTACGAGCAGTACTTC.

This chain connects TRBV6-5 to TRBJ1-2, with TRBD1 identical over 10 bases. This CDR3 has 15 residues. Germline assignment: CDR1 MNHEY and CDR2 SVGAGI. V gave up 4 bases and J gave up 4 bases; unmatched junction bases: 6. The DNA for the CDR3 is TGTGCCAGCAGTTGCATGACAGGGGGCATCTATGGCTACACCTTC. It specifies CASSCMTGGIYGYTF.

This clonotype occurred many times. The V gene is TRBV20-1, the J gene TRBJ1-2; D gene unclear. V lost 8 bases and J lost 0, with 13 bases in between. Germline values: CDR1 DFQATT, CDR2 SNEGSKA (reference sequence). The CDR3 covers 13 residues. The CDR3 loop reads CSTEPPTNYGYTF. CDR3 nucleotide sequence: TGCAGTACGGAACCCCCCACTAACTATGGCTACACCTTC.

This clonotype was recorded once. The chain links TRBV2 to TRBJ2-3; 8 bases fit TRBD2. The length of the CDR3 is 13 residues. The ends lost 10 bases at V and 2 bases at J; junction bases unmatched: 5. CDR1 SNHLY and CDR2 FYNNEI come from the germline V gene. This CDR3 reads CATAGRATDTQYF. The CDR3 nucleotides are TGTGCCACCGCCGGGAGGGCCACAGATACGCAGTATTTT.

Many counts were recorded for this clonotype. In DNA, the CDR3 is TGTGCCAGCAGTGCTTTGATTAGGCAGCCCCAGCATTTT. It codes for CASSALIRQPQHF. This chain links TRBV2 with TRBJ1-5; D not certain. Trimming took off 4 bases at V and 7 bases at J, with 11 bases between the two ends. Per the germline V gene, CDR1 is SNHLY and CDR2 is FYNNEI. The CDR3 consists of 13 residues.

J is TRBJ2-7 and V is TRBV2; D possibly corresponds to TRBD1 (6 bases). Germline CDR1 reads SNHLY; CDR2 reads FYNNEI. This CDR3 has 13 amino acids. The V gene lost 6 bases and the J gene lost 6 bases, with 15 bases spanning the gap. This CDR3 reads CASRTGTSTEQYF. In DNA, the CDR3 is TGTGCCAGCAGAACCGGGACATCAACCGAGCAGTACTTC.

The J gene is TRBJ1-2, the V gene TRBV29-1; D perhaps matches TRBD1 (5 bases). Deletions cut 6 bases from V and 6 bases from J, with 14 bases between. The CDR3 has 12 residues. Germline loops: CDR1 SQVTM, CDR2 ANQGSEA. CDR3 residues: CSVSIQGHGYTF. DNA for the CDR3: TGCAGCGTCTCTATCCAGGGACATGGCTACACCTTC.

The table lists this clonotype with many counts. The rearrangement links TRBV13 to TRBJ2-1, with D uncertain. The CDR3 is made up of 12 amino acids. The V and J ends lost 6 bases and 10 bases respectively, with 13 bases between them. Germline V gene data show CDR1 as PRHDT and CDR2 as FYEKMQ (reference sequence). In nucleotides, the CDR3 is TGTGCCAGCAGTCCGGGCGCCAGAGAGCAGTTCTTC. Translating it yields CASSPGAREQFF.

This clonotype has just a few counts. J is TRBJ1-1 and V is TRBV7-9; D may be TRBD1 (6 bases). The CDR3 has 12 amino acids. V shed 5 bases and J shed 7 bases, with 11 bases lying between them. Germline assignment: CDR1 SEHNR and CDR2 FQNEAQ (reference sequence). Here the CDR3 DNA reads TGTGCCAGCAGCCAATACAGGGATGAAGCTTTCTTT. Its translation: CASSQYRDEAFF.

Details on this clonotype: This may be a read error, as it is one base from a much larger clone. This chain connects TRBV11-3 to TRBJ1-1, with D maybe TRBD1 (6 bases). CDR3 length: 15 residues. Per germline, CDR1 SGHNT and CDR2 YENEEA. V was trimmed by 8 bases and J by 2 bases, leaving 18 bases between them. The CDR3 loop is CASCHRRGGNTEAFF. CDR3 in DNA: TGTGCCAGCTGCCATCGTCGGGGGGGCAACACTGAAGCTTTCTTT.

Note on this clonotype: An end of the junction does not agree with germline; a read error may underlie this. The CDR3 protein is CAISEQGDEQFF. CDR3 bases: TGTGCCATCAGTGAGCAGGGTGATGAGCAGTTCTTC. This rearrangement joins TRBV2 to TRBJ2-1; the D gene is possibly TRBD1 (5 bases). This CDR3 has 12 residues. Germline V gene sequence: CDR1 SNHLY, CDR2 FYNNEI.

A remark on this clonotype: A read error is possible here, since a much larger clone lies one base away. V and J are TRBV13 and TRBJ2-7, with 12 bases identical to TRBD1. In germline, CDR1 is PRHDT, CDR2 FYEKMQ (reference sequence). The CDR3 covers 15 residues. The CDR3 region has the DNA TGTGCCAGCAACCCCCGGGACAGGGGGCCCTACGGGCAGTACTTC. Translating gives CASNPRDRGPYGQYF.

The V gene is TRBV10-1, the J gene TRBJ1-2, with 8 bases identical to TRBD1. The CDR3 consists of 15 residues. From germline, CDR1 is WNHNN and CDR2 SYGVQD (reference sequence). V was pared by 2 bases and J by 8 bases, with 10 bases of the junction left unmatched. CDR3 loop: CASSEDSGGRGGYTF. DNA for the CDR3: TGCGCCAGCAGTGAGGACTCAGGGGGCAGGGGAGGCTACACCTTC.

This clonotype was seen only a few times. This chain uses TRBV29-1 with TRBJ2-7, with TRBD1 matching over 7 bases. This CDR3 contains 14 residues. Germline V gene data show CDR1 as SQVTM and CDR2 as ANQGSEA. V lost 6 bases, J lost 3 bases, and 11 bases stayed unmatched. CDR3 residues: CSVAGTDVDYEQYF. CDR3 in DNA: TGCAGCGTCGCCGGGACAGATGTAGACTACGAGCAGTACTTC.

This clonotype is deemed medium-sized. The J gene is TRBJ2-1, the V gene TRBV2, with 9 bases aligning to TRBD1. CDR1 and CDR2 (germline): SNHLY, FYNNEI. The CDR3 is 16 residues long. V gave up 4 bases and J gave up 9 bases; unmatched junction bases: 13. In DNA form, the CDR3 reads TGTGCCAGCAGTGGGAAGGGGACAGGGTCTCCTGTTGAGCAGTTCTTC. It codes for CASSGKGTGSPVEQFF.

The genes are TRBV7-8 and TRBJ2-1; tentative D call: TRBD2 (5 bases). Germline lookup yields CDR1 SGHVS and CDR2 FQNEAQ. The V end lost 5 bases, the J end lost 5 bases, and 19 bases lay between the germline ends. CDR3 length: 16 amino acids. The CDR3 sequence: CASSHPEVDYDNEQFF. The CDR3 nucleotides read TGTGCCAGCAGCCATCCAGAGGTCGACTACGACAATGAGCAGTTCTTC.

As for this clonotype: A much larger clone lies one base from this, so it may be a read error. This chain uses TRBV6-5 with TRBJ2-7; no reliable D call. The CDR3 is 11 residues long. With 4 bases removed from V and 5 bases from J, the gap between germline ends came to 6 bases. Germline lookup yields CDR1 MNHEY and CDR2 SVGAGI. The CDR3 loop is CASSSRDEQYF. The CDR3 nucleotides read TGTGCCAGCAGTTCTAGGGACGAGCAGTACTTC.

Regarding this clonotype: This clone may be a read error of a much larger clone one base away. This sequence joins TRBV4-2 and TRBJ1-5, with 8 nucleotides matching TRBD1. J gave up 4 bases and V 4 bases, and 9 bases lay outside the gene matches. Germline V gene lookup returns CDR1 LGHNA and CDR2 YNFKEQ. The CDR3 runs to 16 residues. The CDR3 region is CASSREDRGVNQPQHF. The CDR3 DNA reads TGTGCCAGCAGCCGAGAAGACAGGGGCGTAAATCAGCCCCAGCATTTT.